This TCR beta chain was profiled in a study of blood T cell repertoires in COVID-19. Symptom resolution, clearance, or two negative PCRs marked donors in Cohort 3 as recovered. In the original processing: How many nucleated cells were present was estimated from reference gene primer amplification. Assay: immunoSEQ multiplex PCR; the TCRdb copy retains only in-frame clones and omits some. Clonal size and the V and J genes are those of that table, whereas D and trimming came from the DNA. Counted here are some 500,000 clones, roughly 90% occurring once; the ten biggest clones make up approximately 1.8%. Germline V gives CDR1 SNHLY, CDR2 FYNNEI. This CDR3 has 15 residues. V was trimmed by 1 base and J by 15 bases, leaving 22 bases between them.

This receptor was obtained from a woman in her thirties or forties who had recovered from COVID-19. The sequenced material came from PBMCs or T cells enriched from blood (not recorded which). The rearrangement joins TRBV2 to TRBJ2-4; a possible D gene is TRBD1 (6 bases). The DNA for the CDR3 is TGTGCCAGCAGTGAAGGGTGGGGACAACCCCAGGGGAGGTACTTC. Protein sequence: CASSEGWGQPQGRYF.